The 30 T cell receptor beta chains reported below all come from one sample, sequenced in a study of T cell responses to AZD1222 COVID-19 vaccine. Method: immunoSEQ multiplex PCR; TCRdb's copy keeps in-frame clones and lacks some. This sample yields over 150,000 clones, of which about 88% are seen a single time; approximately 20% belongs to the top ten. The sequencing here drew on peripheral blood, taken on day 0 of AZD1222 vaccination. These receptors all stem from an adult in good health.

This clone has just one count. The J gene is TRBJ1-6, the V gene TRBV10-3, with a possible D match to TRBD1 (6 bases). Germline-derived CDR1 and CDR2 are ENHRY and SYGVKD. The CDR3 has 16 amino acids. With 6 bases removed from V and 6 bases from J, the gap between germline ends came to 18 bases. CDR3 DNA sequence: TGTGCCATCAGCCCTGATGGGGGCGGCCTTAATTCACCCCTCCACTTT. Translating gives CAISPDGGGLNSPLHF.

The rearrangement joins TRBV15 to TRBJ1-1; 12 bases line up with TRBD1. The CDR3 is made up of 16 amino acids. V lost 6 bases and J lost 2; bases outside the gene matches: 7. CDR1 is LNHNV and CDR2 is YYDKDF in the germline V gene (reference sequence). The chain's CDR3 is CATSPGQGAPNTEAFF. CDR3 coding DNA: TGTGCCACCAGTCCGGGACAGGGGGCCCCCAACACTGAAGCTTTCTTT. Full variable domain (outside the CDR3, taken from reference TRBV15 and TRBJ1-1): DAMVIQNPRYQVTQFGKPVTLSCSQTLNHNVMYWYQQKSSQAPKLLFHYYDKDFNNEADTPDNFQSRRPNTSFCFLDIRSPGLGDTAMYLCATSPGQGAPNTEAFFGQGTRLTVV.

V and J are TRBV29-1 and TRBJ2-7; 9 bases agree with TRBD1. Germline CDR1 and CDR2: SQVTM and ANQGSEA. J lost 5 bases, V lost 4 bases, and 12 bases had no gene match. CDR3 length: 15 amino acids. This CDR3 is CSVGRATGTGHEQYF. CDR3 in DNA: TGCAGCGTTGGCCGTGCGACCGGGACAGGGCACGAGCAGTACTTC.

The chain links TRBV15 to TRBJ1-3; D is unclear. Germline values: CDR1 LNHNV, CDR2 YYDKDF (reference sequence). This CDR3 spans 12 amino acids. V lost 0 bases and J lost 7, with 4 bases in between. In DNA, the CDR3 is TGTGCCACCAGCAGAGACCGTAACACCATATATTTT. It encodes CATSRDRNTIYF. The full variable domain, in which reference TRBV15 and TRBJ1-3 provide the parts outside the CDR3, is DAMVIQNPRYQVTQFGKPVTLSCSQTLNHNVMYWYQQKSSQAPKLLFHYYDKDFNNEADTPDNFQSRRPNTSFCFLDIRSPGLGDTAMYLCATSRDRNTIYFGEGSWLTVV.

V is TRBV5-1 and J is TRBJ1-3; tentative D call: TRBD1 (6 bases). The V gene's germline CDR1 is SGHRS and CDR2 YFSETQ. The length of the CDR3 is 16 residues. V was shortened by 4 bases and J by 4 bases, with 18 bases between the two germline ends. CDR3 nucleotide sequence: TGCGCCAGCAGCCCTGGTGTGGGGGCGACGGGAAACACCATATATTTT. This sequence encodes CASSPGVGATGNTIYF.

CDR3 sequence (DNA): TGTGCCAGCAGCTTAGCGGTTTCGCAGGGGACCGGGGCCAACGTCCTGACTTTC. Translation gives CASSLAVSQGTGANVLTF. V and J are TRBV7-6 and TRBJ2-6, with D perhaps matching TRBD1 (6 bases). Trimming cost V 0 bases and J 4 bases, with 16 bases left between them. Germline lookup yields CDR1 SGHVS and CDR2 FNYEAQ. This CDR3 has 18 residues.

CDR3: CASSPLGGQGQPQHF. In nucleotides, the CDR3 is TGTGCCAGCTCACCCCTAGGGGGCCAAGGCCAGCCCCAGCATTTT. The chain employs TRBV18 and TRBJ1-5, with 7 bases matching TRBD1. Trimming took 3 bases from V and 7 from J; bases not matched to a gene: 9. Per germline, CDR1 KGHSH and CDR2 LQKENI. CDR3 size: 15 residues.

The chain employs TRBV6-5 and TRBJ1-1; D is unclear. V was cut by 2 bases and J by 0 bases, with 7 bases left in between. The CDR3 extends over 14 amino acids. Looked up from germline, CDR1 is MNHEY and CDR2 is SVGAGI. CDR3 DNA: TGTGCCAGCAGTTACGTCCAGATGAACACTGAAGCTTTCTTT. It codes for CASSYVQMNTEAFF.

The genes are TRBV5-4 and TRBJ1-1, with 9 bases lining up with TRBD1. The CDR3 has 14 residues. V lost 10 bases, J lost 5 bases, and 12 bases stayed unmatched. Germline-derived CDR1 and CDR2 are SGHNT and YYREEE (reference sequence). CDR3 in amino acids: CAFPLGTGRTEAFF. For the CDR3, the DNA is TGTGCCTTCCCCTTGGGGACAGGGAGGACTGAAGCTTTCTTT.

The gene calls are TRBV5-1 and TRBJ2-7; D gene ambiguous. The CDR3 runs to 13 residues. Per germline, CDR1 SGHRS and CDR2 YFSETQ. Trimming took off 4 bases at V and 4 bases at J, with 12 bases between the two ends. The CDR3 nucleotides read TGCGCCAGCAGCCTCTCCCCCAGTTACGAGCAGTACTTC. Its translation is CASSLSPSYEQYF.

V is TRBV2 and J is TRBJ1-3; a possible D gene is TRBD1 (5 bases). V lost 8 bases and J lost 3, with 14 bases in between. CDR1 is SNHLY and CDR2 is FYNNEI in the germline V gene. The CDR3 contains 14 residues. The CDR3 protein is CASHWGGVGNTIYF. CDR3 coding DNA: TGTGCCAGCCATTGGGGGGGGGTTGGAAACACCATATATTTT.

The chain carries TRBV12-3 or TRBV12-4 and TRBJ1-5; D ambiguous. The V end lost 5 bases, the J end lost 6 bases, and 8 bases lay between the germline ends. This CDR3 comprises 12 residues. CDR3 sequence reads: CASSPSRQPQHF. The CDR3 nucleotides are TGTGCCAGCAGTCCTAGTCGTCAGCCCCAGCATTTT.

The chain couples TRBV7-3 to TRBJ1-2; D is perhaps TRBD1 (5 bases). CDR1 is SGHTA and CDR2 is FQGTGA in the germline V gene. CDR3 length: 14 amino acids. Trimming shortened V by 1 base and J by 8 bases, and 14 bases separated the two germline ends. CDR3 nucleotide sequence: TGTGCCAGCAGCTTAAATGCCAGGGTAGGCGGCTACACCTTC. Translating gives CASSLNARVGGYTF. Full variable domain (missing parts from reference TRBV7-3 and TRBJ1-2): GAGVSQTPSNKVTEKGKYVELRCDPISGHTALYWYRQSLGQGPEFLIYFQGTGAADDSGLPNDRFFAVRPEGSVSTLKIQRTERGDSAVYLCASSLNARVGGYTFGSGTRLTVV.

The chain recombines TRBV28 with TRBJ1-1; D uncertain. V lost 1 base and J lost 4, with 10 bases in between. The CDR3 has 14 amino acids. Looked up from germline, CDR1 is MDHEN and CDR2 is SYDVKM. The CDR3 DNA sequence: TGTGCCAGCAGTTTATCTGCTTTAGGCACTGAAGCTTTCTTT. Amino acids: CASSLSALGTEAFF. The variable domain in full, completed from reference TRBV28 and TRBJ1-1, reads DVKVTQSSRYLVKRTGEKVFLECVQDMDHENMFWYRQDPGLGLRLIYFSYDVKMKEKGDIPEGYSVSREKKERFSLILESASTNQTSMYLCASSLSALGTEAFFGQGTRLTVV.

This clone has just a few counts. CDR3 sequence (DNA): TGTGCCACTATCCCCGCACAGGGGGGAAGTGTGAACACTGAAGCTTTCTTT. Amino acids: CATIPAQGGSVNTEAFF. This chain links TRBV19 with TRBJ1-1; 8 positions agree with TRBD1. V shed 10 bases, J shed 0 bases, and the junction held 16 bases outside the gene matches. The CDR3 contains 17 residues. The germline V gene encodes CDR1 LNHDA and CDR2 SQIVND (reference sequence).

The chain employs TRBV15 and TRBJ1-6, with 7 bases aligning to TRBD1. Losses at the gene ends were 0 bases for V and 7 bases for J; bases not matched to a gene: 0. The germline V gene encodes CDR1 LNHNV and CDR2 YYDKDF (reference sequence). This CDR3 is built from 14 residues. CDR3: CATSRDRGNSPLHF. The CDR3 DNA follows: TGTGCCACCAGCAGAGACAGGGGGAATTCACCCCTCCACTTT.

The table lists this clone with a few counts. The chain carries TRBV5-1 and TRBJ1-1, with D tentatively TRBD1 (5 bases). This CDR3 has 15 residues. In germline, CDR1 is SGHRS, CDR2 YFSETQ. Trimming left V 4 bases short and J 1 base short, with 14 bases between. As DNA, the CDR3 is TGCGCCAGCAGCCCAGCCGGGACGGCGAACACTGAAGCTTTCTTT. This codes for CASSPAGTANTEAFF. Supplemented by reference TRBV5-1 and TRBJ1-1, the full variable domain reads KAGVTQTPRYLIKTRGQQVTLSCSPISGHRSVSWYQQTPGQGLQFLFEYFSETQRNKGNFPGRFSGRQFSNSRSEMNVSTLELGDSALYLCASSPAGTANTEAFFGQGTRLTVV.

The chain links TRBV7-8 to TRBJ2-7; TRBD1 aligns across 8 bases. V shed 3 bases and J 3 bases; nucleotides not matched to a gene: 7. The CDR3 contains 15 residues. Looked up from germline, CDR1 is SGHVS and CDR2 is FQNEAQ. CDR3 sequence (DNA): TGTGCCAGCAGCTTCCGGACAGGGTCAAGCTACGAGCAGTACTTC. Amino acid sequence: CASSFRTGSSYEQYF.

This chain's CDR3 is CASSTTANTGELFF. The CDR3 nucleotides read TGTGCCAGTAGTACCACGGCGAACACCGGGGAGCTGTTTTTT. V is TRBV19 and J is TRBJ2-2; D unclear. Deletions cut 4 bases from V and 0 bases from J, with 6 bases between. Germline V CDR1 and CDR2: LNHDA, SQIVND (reference sequence). This CDR3 has 14 amino acids.

The CDR3 loop is CASSPRTENTGELFF. The CDR3 DNA sequence: TGTGCCAGCTCACCAAGGACAGAAAACACCGGGGAGCTGTTTTTT. This chain links TRBV18 with TRBJ2-2; perhaps TRBD1 as D (6 bases). The CDR3 runs to 15 residues. Trimming removed 2 bases from V and 2 bases from J, with 9 bases in between. In germline, CDR1 is KGHSH, CDR2 LQKENI.

The V and J genes are TRBV14 and TRBJ2-7; no clear D gene. Germline CDR1 is SGHDN and CDR2 is FVKESK. V lost 4 bases, J lost 2 bases, and 15 bases lay in between. The CDR3 spans 15 residues. The CDR3 DNA follows: TGTGCCAGCAGCCCTGAATTTTCCCCTGCCTACGAGCAGTACTTC. Its translation: CASSPEFSPAYEQYF.

J is TRBJ1-2 and V is TRBV6-5; no definite D call. Per the germline V gene, CDR1 is MNHEY and CDR2 is SVGAGI. Trimming pared 3 bases from V and 8 bases from J, leaving 10 bases between. The CDR3 extends over 12 amino acids. CDR3 sequence reads: CASSYPTGGYTF. Here the CDR3 DNA reads TGTGCCAGCAGTTATCCGACGGGGGGCTACACCTTC.

This clone came up many times. Here the CDR3 reads CASSIRVYEQYF. CDR3 bases: TGTGCCAGTAGTATTCGGGTCTACGAGCAGTACTTC. V gene TRBV19 combines with J gene TRBJ2-7; D gene uncertain. CDR1 is LNHDA and CDR2 is SQIVND in the germline V gene (reference sequence). CDR3 size: 12 residues. V was cut by 3 bases and J by 3 bases, with 6 bases left in between.

V and J are TRBV5-1 and TRBJ1-4, with 7 bases lining up with TRBD1. Trimming cost V 4 bases and J 8 bases; bases outside gene matches: 11. The CDR3 is 15 amino acids. Germline values: CDR1 SGHRS, CDR2 YFSETQ. CDR3 residues: CASSKTGPVGEKLFF. The DNA for the CDR3 is TGCGCCAGCAGCAAGACAGGGCCGGTAGGAGAAAAACTGTTTTTT.

This sequence joins TRBV3-1 (or the pseudogene TRBV3-2) and TRBJ1-2; the match to TRBD1 covers 7 bases. V dropped 1 base and J dropped 4; count of bases not matched to a gene: 6. The CDR3 is 15 residues long. Germline values: CDR1 LGHDT, CDR2 YNNKEL (reference sequence). This CDR3 reads CASSQVEGAGYGYTF. For the CDR3, the DNA is TGTGCCAGCAGCCAAGTTGAGGGGGCTGGCTATGGCTACACCTTC.

The rearrangement links TRBV30 to TRBJ1-1, with D possibly TRBD1 on 5 matching bases. The CDR3 contains 13 residues. Trimming stripped 0 bases from V and 13 bases from J, with 18 bases between. From germline, CDR1 is GTSNPN and CDR2 SVGIG (reference sequence). The CDR3 DNA reads as TGTGCCTGGAGTGTACAAGGGGTAGGGAATGGTTTCTTT. It translates to CAWSVQGVGNGFF. The variable domain in full, completed from reference TRBV30 and TRBJ1-1, reads SQTIHQWPATLVQPVGSPLSLECTVEGTSNPNLYWYRQAAGRGLQLLFYSVGIGQISSEVPQNLSASRPQDRQFILSSKKLLLSDSGFYLCAWSVQGVGNGFFGQGTRLTVV.

The V and J genes are TRBV5-1 and TRBJ2-1; tentative D call: TRBD2 (6 bases). V was cut by 0 bases and J by 0 bases, with 13 bases left in between. The germline gives CDR1 SGHRS, CDR2 YFSETQ. This CDR3 is built from 17 residues. The CDR3 here is CASSLDLPGSSYNEQFF. CDR3 nucleotide sequence: TGCGCCAGCAGCTTGGATCTCCCCGGGAGCTCCTACAATGAGCAGTTCTTC.

The chain joins TRBV18 to TRBJ2-7; maybe TRBD2 (6 bases). The CDR3 loop spans 14 amino acids. The germline V gene has CDR1 KGHSH and CDR2 LQKENI. V shed 3 bases and J shed 3 bases, with 12 bases lying between them. In DNA form, the CDR3 reads TGTGCCAGCTCACCGCCGGGGGTAATCTACGAGCAGTACTTC. It yields the protein CASSPPGVIYEQYF.

The chain links TRBV27 to TRBJ1-4, with TRBD1 as a possible D gene (5 bases). The CDR3 totals 14 residues. Trimming took off 3 bases at V and 10 bases at J, with 15 bases between the two ends. Germline V CDR1 and CDR2: MNHEY, SMNVEV (reference sequence). The CDR3 loop reads CASSLATALGKLFF. CDR3 in DNA: TGTGCCAGCAGTTTGGCGACAGCTCTTGGAAAACTGTTTTTT.

This chain links TRBV30 with TRBJ1-5, with TRBD1 matching over 10 bases. This CDR3 is built from 15 residues. Germline V lookup: CDR1 GTSNPN, CDR2 SVGIG (reference sequence). J gave up 3 bases and V 2 bases, and 4 bases lay outside the gene matches. CDR3 protein: CAWSRGQGNNQPQHF. CDR3 nucleotide sequence: TGTGCCTGGAGTAGGGGACAGGGGAACAATCAGCCCCAGCATTTT.